This T cell receptor (beta chain) came from a study of shared clonotypes between healthy human individuals. Study-level information: CD4 naive and CD4 memory each took three plates per donor, while CD8 naive took two and CD8 memory one.

Unmatched junction bases numbered 12, after V lost 4 bases and J lost 7 bases. Germline CDR1 and CDR2: SGHRS and YFSETQ. The CDR3 is 15 amino acids. Source study methods: Junction-only sequences without quality scores were provided by ImmunoSEQ, so filtering was different. Here immunoSEQ multiplex PCR was the method, and the copy in TCRdb shows in-frame clones only, minus some. The V and J calls and clone size come from that table; D and trimming were worked out from the DNA. The data contain approximately 1.5 million clones, roughly 98% of them singletons. Within Nashville, Tennessee resided all donors, each a Caucasian adult.

This TCR was recovered from a young man in good health. The chain links TRBV5-1 to TRBJ2-7; TRBD1 matches at 9 bases. Sequenced input: naive CD4+ T cells sorted from blood. Subset reported: CD45RA+ positively selected. For the CDR3, the DNA is TGCGCCAGCAGCACGGGACAGGGCCGGTCTGGGGAGCAGTACTTC. It is translated as CASSTGQGRSGEQYF. Filled out from reference TRBV5-1 and TRBJ2-7, the complete variable domain reads KAGVTQTPRYLIKTRGQQVTLSCSPISGHRSVSWYQQTPGQGLQFLFEYFSETQRNKGNFPGRFSGRQFSNSRSEMNVSTLELGDSALYLCASSTGQGRSGEQYFGPGTRLTVT.